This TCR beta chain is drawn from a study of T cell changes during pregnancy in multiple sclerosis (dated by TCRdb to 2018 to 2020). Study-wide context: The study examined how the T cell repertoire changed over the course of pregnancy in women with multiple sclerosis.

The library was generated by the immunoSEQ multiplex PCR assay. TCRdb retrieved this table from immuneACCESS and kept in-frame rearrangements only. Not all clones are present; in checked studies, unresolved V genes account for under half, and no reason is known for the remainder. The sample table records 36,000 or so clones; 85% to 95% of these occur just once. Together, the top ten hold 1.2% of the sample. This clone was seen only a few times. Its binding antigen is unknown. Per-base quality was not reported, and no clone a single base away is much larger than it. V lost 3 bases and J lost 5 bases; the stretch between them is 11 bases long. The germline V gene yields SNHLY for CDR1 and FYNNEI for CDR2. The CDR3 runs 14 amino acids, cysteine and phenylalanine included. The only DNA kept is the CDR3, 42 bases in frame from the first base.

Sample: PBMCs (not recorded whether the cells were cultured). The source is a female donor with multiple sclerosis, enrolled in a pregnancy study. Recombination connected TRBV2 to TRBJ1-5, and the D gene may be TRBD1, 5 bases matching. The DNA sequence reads TGTGCCAGCAGTGACTTTGACAGAGATCAGCCCCAGCATTTT. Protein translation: CASSDFDRDQPQHF.